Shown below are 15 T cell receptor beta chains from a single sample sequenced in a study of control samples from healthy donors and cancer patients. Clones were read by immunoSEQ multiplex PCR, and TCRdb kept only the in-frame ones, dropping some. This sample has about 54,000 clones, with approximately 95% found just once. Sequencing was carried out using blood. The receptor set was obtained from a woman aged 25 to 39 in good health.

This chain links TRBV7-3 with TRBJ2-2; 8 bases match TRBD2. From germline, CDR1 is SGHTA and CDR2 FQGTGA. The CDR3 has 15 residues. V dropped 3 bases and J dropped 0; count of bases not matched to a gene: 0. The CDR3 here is CASSLGLANTGELFF. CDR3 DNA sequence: TGTGCCAGCAGCTTGGGACTAGCGAACACCGGGGAGCTGTTTTTT.

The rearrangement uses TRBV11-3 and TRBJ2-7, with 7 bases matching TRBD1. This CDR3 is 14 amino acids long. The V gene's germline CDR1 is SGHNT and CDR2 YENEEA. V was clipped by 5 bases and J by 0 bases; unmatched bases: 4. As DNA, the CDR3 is TGTGCCAGCAGCCCCGGGACAGACTCCTACGAGCAGTACTTC. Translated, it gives CASSPGTDSYEQYF.

The CDR3 protein is CASSPRLAGPFEQFF. CDR3 DNA sequence: TGTGCCAGCAGCCCCAGACTAGCGGGGCCCTTTGAGCAGTTCTTC. This rearrangement joins TRBV9 to TRBJ2-1, with 11 bases lining up with TRBD2. Germline CDR1 and CDR2: SGDLS and YYNGEE. The CDR3 length is 15 residues. V was pared by 4 bases and J by 9 bases, with 9 bases of the junction left unmatched.

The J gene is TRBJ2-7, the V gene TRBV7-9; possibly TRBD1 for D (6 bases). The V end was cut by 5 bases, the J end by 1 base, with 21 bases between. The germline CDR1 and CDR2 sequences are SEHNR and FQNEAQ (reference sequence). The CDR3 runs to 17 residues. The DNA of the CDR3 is TGTGCCAGCAGCCCAGACCCCGGGCAGGGGCTTTCCTACGAGCAGTACTTC. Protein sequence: CASSPDPGQGLSYEQYF.

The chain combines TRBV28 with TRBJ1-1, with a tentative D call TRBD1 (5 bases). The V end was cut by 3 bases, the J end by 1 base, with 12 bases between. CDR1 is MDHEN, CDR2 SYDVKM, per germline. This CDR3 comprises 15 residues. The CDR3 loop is CASSFMGEPNTEAFF. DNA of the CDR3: TGTGCCAGCAGTTTCATGGGGGAGCCGAACACTGAAGCTTTCTTT.

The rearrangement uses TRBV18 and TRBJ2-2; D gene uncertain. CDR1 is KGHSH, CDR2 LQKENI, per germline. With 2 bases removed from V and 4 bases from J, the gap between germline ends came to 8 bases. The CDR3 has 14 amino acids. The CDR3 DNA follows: TGTGCCAGCTCACCAAATCGCCGCACCGGGGAGCTGTTTTTT. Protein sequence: CASSPNRRTGELFF.

The DNA of the CDR3 is TGCGCCAGCAGCTTACAGGGCCACGAGCAGTACTTC. Its protein product is CASSLQGHEQYF. The chain uses TRBV5-1 and TRBJ2-7; possibly TRBD1 for D (6 bases). Trimming took 2 bases from V and 5 from J, leaving 8 bases between them. The V gene's germline CDR1 is SGHRS and CDR2 YFSETQ. This CDR3 is built from 12 residues.

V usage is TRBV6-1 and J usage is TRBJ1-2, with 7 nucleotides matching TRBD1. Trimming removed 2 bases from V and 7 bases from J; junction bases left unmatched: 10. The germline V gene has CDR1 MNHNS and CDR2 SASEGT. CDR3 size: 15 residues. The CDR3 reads CASSEKASGGGGYTF. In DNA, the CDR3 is TGTGCCAGCAGTGAAAAGGCTTCAGGGGGGGGTGGCTACACCTTC.

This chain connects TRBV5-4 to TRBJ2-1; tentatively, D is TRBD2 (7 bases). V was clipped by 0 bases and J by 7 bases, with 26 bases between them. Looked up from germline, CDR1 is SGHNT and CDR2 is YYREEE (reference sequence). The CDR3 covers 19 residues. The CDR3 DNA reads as TGTGCCAGCAGCTTGGCGGGGATGGTCCTCGAGGGGGGGAGAAATGAGCAGTTCTTC. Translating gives CASSLAGMVLEGGRNEQFF.

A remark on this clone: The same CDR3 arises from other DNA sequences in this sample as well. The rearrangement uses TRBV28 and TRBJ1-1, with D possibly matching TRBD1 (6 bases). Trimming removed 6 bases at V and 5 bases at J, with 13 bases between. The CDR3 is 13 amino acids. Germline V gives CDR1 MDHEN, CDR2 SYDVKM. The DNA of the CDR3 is TGTGCCAGCAGAACGTACAGGGATACTGAAGCTTTCTTT. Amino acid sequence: CASRTYRDTEAFF.

In DNA form, the CDR3 reads TGTGCCAGCAGCTCCCCCTCGGTAGCGGGAGGATACAATGAGCAGTTCTTC. Protein: CASSSPSVAGGYNEQFF. This chain links TRBV7-9 with TRBJ2-1; 10 bases agree with TRBD2. Trimming at V came to 4 bases and at J to 4 bases, leaving 10 bases not matched to a gene. This CDR3 spans 17 amino acids. Germline V lookup: CDR1 SEHNR, CDR2 FQNEAQ (reference sequence).

This CDR3 reads CASSFSTGGADNEQFF. CDR3 bases: TGTGCCAGCAGTTTCTCGACGGGAGGCGCGGACAATGAGCAGTTCTTC. The chain employs TRBV28 and TRBJ2-1; 7 bases are a match to TRBD2. The germline V gene has CDR1 MDHEN and CDR2 SYDVKM. Germline trimming cut 3 bases from V and 5 bases from J; bases unmatched to any gene: 10. The CDR3 has 16 residues.

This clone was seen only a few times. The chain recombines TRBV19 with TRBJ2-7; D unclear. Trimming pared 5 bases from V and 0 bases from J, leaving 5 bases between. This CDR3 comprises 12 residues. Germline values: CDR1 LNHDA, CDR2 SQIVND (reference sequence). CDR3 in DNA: TGTGCCAGTAGTGAGAGCTCCTACGAGCAGTACTTC. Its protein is CASSESSYEQYF.

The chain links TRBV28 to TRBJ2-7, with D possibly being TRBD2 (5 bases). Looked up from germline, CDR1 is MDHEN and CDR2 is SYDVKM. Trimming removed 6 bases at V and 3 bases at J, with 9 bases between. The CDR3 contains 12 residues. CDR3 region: CASRERYYEQYF. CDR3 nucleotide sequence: TGTGCCAGCAGGGAGCGGTACTACGAGCAGTACTTC.

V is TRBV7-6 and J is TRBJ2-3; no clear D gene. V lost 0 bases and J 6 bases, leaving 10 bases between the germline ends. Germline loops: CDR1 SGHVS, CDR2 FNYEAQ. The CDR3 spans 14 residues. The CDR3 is CASSLASVQDTQYF. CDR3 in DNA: TGTGCCAGCAGCTTAGCGTCGGTTCAGGATACGCAGTATTTT.